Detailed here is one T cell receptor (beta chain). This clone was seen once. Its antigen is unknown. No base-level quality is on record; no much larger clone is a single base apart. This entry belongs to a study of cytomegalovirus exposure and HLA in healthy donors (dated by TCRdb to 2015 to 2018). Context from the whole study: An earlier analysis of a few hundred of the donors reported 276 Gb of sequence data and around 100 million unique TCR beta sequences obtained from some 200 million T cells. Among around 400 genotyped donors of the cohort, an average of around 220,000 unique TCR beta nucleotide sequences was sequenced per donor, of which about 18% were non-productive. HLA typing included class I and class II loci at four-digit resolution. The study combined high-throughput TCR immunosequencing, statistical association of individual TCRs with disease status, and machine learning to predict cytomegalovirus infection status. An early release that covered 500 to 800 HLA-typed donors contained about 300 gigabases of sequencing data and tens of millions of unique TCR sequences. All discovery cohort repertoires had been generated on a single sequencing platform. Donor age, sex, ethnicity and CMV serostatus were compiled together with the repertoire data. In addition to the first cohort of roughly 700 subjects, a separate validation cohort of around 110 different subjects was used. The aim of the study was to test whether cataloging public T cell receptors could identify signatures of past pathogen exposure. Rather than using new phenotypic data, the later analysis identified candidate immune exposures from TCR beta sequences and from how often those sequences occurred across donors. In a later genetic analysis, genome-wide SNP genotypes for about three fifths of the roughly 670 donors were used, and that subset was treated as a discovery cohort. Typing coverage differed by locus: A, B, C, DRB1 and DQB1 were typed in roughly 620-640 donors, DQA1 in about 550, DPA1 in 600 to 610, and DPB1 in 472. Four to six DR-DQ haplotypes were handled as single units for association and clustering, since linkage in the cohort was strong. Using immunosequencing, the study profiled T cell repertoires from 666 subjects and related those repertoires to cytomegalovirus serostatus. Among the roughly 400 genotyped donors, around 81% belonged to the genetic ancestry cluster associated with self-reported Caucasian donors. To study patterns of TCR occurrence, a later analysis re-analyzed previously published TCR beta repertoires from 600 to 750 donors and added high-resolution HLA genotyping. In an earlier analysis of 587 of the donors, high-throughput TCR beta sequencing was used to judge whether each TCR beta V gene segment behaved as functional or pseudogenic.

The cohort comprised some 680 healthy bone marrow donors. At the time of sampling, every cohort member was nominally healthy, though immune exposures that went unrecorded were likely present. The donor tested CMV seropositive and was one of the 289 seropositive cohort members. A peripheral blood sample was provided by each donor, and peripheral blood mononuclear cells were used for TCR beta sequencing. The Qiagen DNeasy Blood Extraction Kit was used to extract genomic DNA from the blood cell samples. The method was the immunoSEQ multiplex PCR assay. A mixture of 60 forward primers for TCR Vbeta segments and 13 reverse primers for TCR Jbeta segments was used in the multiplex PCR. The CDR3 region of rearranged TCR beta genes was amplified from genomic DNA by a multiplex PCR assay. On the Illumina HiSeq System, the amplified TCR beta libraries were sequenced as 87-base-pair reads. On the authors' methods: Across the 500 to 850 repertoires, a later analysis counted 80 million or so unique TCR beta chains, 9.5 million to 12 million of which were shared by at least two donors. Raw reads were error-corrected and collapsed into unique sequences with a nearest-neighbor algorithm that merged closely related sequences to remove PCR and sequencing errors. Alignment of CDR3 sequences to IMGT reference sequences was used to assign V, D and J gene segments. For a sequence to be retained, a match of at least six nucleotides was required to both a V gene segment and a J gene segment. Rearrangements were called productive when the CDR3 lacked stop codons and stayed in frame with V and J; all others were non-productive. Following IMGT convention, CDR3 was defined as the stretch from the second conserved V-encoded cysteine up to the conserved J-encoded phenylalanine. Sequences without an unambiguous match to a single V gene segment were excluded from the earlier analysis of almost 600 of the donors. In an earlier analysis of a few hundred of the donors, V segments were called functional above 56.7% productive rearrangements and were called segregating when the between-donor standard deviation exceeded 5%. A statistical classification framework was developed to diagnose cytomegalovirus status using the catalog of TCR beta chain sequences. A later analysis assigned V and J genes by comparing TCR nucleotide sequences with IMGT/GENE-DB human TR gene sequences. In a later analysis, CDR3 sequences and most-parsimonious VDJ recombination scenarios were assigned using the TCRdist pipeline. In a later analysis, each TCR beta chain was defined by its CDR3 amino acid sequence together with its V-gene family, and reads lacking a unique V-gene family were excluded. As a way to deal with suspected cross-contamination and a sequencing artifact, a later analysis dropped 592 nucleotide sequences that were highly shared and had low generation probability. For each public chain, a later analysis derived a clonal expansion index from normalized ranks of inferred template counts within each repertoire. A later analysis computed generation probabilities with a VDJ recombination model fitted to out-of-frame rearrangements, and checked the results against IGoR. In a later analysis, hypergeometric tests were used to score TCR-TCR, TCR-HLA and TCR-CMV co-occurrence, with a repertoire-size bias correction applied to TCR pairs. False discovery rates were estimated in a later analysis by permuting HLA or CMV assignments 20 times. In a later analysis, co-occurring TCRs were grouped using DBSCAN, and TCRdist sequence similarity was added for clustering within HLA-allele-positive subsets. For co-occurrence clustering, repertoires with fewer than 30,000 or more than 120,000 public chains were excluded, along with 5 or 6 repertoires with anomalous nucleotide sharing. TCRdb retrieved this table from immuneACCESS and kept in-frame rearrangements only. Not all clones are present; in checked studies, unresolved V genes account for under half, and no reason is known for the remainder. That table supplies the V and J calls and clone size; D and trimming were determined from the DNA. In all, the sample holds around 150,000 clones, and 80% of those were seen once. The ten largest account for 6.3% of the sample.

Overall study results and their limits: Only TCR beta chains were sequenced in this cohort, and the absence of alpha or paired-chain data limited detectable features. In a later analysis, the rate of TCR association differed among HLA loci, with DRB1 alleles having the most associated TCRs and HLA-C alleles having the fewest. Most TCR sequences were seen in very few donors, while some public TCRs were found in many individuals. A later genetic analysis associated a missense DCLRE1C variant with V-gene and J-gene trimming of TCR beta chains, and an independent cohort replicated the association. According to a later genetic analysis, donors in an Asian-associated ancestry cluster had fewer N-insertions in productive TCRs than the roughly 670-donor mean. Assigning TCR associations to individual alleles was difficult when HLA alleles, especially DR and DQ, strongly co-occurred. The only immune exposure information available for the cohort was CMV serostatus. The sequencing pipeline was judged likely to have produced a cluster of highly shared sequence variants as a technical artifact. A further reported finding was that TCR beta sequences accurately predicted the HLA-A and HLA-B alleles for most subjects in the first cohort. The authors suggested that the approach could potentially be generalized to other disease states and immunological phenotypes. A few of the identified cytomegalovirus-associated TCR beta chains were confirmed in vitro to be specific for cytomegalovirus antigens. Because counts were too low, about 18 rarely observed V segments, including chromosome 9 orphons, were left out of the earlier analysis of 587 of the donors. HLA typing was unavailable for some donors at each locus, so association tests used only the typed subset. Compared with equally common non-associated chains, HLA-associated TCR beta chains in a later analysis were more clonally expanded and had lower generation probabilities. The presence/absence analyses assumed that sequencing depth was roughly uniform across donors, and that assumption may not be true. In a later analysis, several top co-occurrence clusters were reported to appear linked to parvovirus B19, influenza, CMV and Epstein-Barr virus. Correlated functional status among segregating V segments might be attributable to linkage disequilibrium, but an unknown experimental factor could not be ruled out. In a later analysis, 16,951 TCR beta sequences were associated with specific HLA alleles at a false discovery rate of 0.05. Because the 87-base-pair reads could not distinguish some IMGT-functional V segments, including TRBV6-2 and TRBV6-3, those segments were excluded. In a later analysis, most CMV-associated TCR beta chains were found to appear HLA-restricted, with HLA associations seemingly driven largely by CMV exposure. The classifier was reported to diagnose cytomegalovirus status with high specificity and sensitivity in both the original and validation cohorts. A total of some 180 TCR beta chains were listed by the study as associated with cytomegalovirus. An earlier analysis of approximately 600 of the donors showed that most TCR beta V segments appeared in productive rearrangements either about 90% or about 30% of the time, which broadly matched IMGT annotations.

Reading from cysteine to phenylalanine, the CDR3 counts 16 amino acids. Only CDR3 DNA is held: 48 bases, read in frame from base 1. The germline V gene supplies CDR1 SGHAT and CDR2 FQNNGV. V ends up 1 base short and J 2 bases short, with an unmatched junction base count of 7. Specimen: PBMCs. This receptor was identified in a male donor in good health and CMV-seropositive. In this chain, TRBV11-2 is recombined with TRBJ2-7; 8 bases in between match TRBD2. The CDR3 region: CASSLVFGGAAYEQYF. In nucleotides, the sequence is TGTGCCAGCAGCTTAGTTTTCGGGGGGGCAGCCTACGAGCAGTACTTC.